This is a list of T cell receptor beta chains from one sample in a study of T cells expressing NK-cell markers. TCRdb processed the 5' RACE reads again and assigns one entry to each CDR3 protein, with no DNA. The listing contains about 430,000 distinct CDR3 sequences. Sequencing input: blood T cells: a sorted CD56 or NKG2C T cell subset, CD4+ or CD8+ T cells, or bulk PBMC T cells (not recorded which). These receptors originate from a woman aged 50 to 60 in good health. Each CDR3 is given with its conserved first and last residue.

J: TRBJ2-7
V: TRBV15
CDR3: CATSRDIISGSEQYF

J: TRBJ1-1
V: TRBV6-1
CDR3: CASSEGAGLGRGNTEAFF

J: TRBJ1-5
V: TRBV11-2
CDR3: CASSSGGRGNQPQHF

J: TRBJ2-2
V: TRBV12-5
CDR3: CASGLKTGELFF

J: TRBJ2-2
V: TRBV10-3
CDR3: CAISDFKRGRDGELFF

J: TRBJ2-1
V: TRBV7-9
CDR3: CASRADYQQFF

J: TRBJ1-1
V: TRBV6-4
CDR3: CASSDFSLNTEAFF

J: TRBJ1-1
V: TRBV6-1
CDR3: CASSADGPGGAYTEAFF

J: TRBJ2-3
V: TRBV5-1
CDR3: CASSTDSLIGYF

J: TRBJ2-1
V: TRBV20-1
CDR3: CSALPVTSGYNEQFF

J: TRBJ2-7
V: TRBV20-1
CDR3: CSAYPGTPSGEQYF

J: TRBJ2-7
V: TRBV7-9
CDR3: CASSSNAGEQYF

J: TRBJ2-1
V: TRBV3-1
CDR3: CASSSPGEQFF